This T cell receptor beta chain emerged from a study of T cell responses to AZD1222 COVID-19 vaccine. This table comes from immunoSEQ multiplex PCR, and its TCRdb copy is limited to in-frame clones, with some not included. The sample lists some 150,000 clones, 88% occurring once. The clonotype was recovered from an adult who received the AZD1222 COVID-19 vaccine. The sample in question was peripheral blood, obtained 28 days after the second AZD1222 dose.

The CDR3 region is CASSVGGMNTEAFF. CDR3 coding DNA: TGTGCCAGCAGCGTAGGTGGGATGAACACTGAAGCTTTCTTT. The V call is TRBV9, the J call TRBJ1-1; D is uncertain. V shed 0 bases and J shed 0 bases, with 6 bases lying between them. Germline V lookup: CDR1 SGDLS, CDR2 YYNGEE. CDR3 length: 14 amino acids.